A selection of T cell receptor beta chains follows, all from one sample in a study of blood T cell repertoires in COVID-19. Data came from immunoSEQ multiplex PCR; TCRdb stores just in-frame clones and leaves some out. This sample has some 200,000 clones, with approximately 85% found just once. The source material was peripheral blood. All receptors derive from a woman of 80 years or more with acute or convalescent COVID-19. Each CDR3 is given with its conserved first and last residue. A D gene is named only where the DNA matches it firmly. Clone size is not always given. Where it is, it says once, few, many or a class for expanded clones.

D,J,V,size,CDR3,DNA
NA,TRBJ2-7,TRBV20-1,once,CSASRGGRDYEQYF,TGCAGTGCTAGTAGGGGTGGCAGGGACTACGAGCAGTACTTC
TRBD1,TRBJ1-5,TRBV15,NA,CATSGSGGRPQHF,TGTGCCACCAGCGGCTCAGGGGGGAGGCCCCAGCATTTT
TRBD2,TRBJ2-1,TRBV19,NA,CASSIDWAGLAYNEQFF,TGTGCCAGTAGTATAGATTGGGCGGGACTAGCCTACAATGAGCAGTTCTTC
NA,TRBJ1-2,TRBV24-1,NA,CATSDLNRPYGYTF,TGTGCCACCAGTGATTTAAACAGGCCTTATGGCTACACCTTC
TRBD2,TRBJ2-3,TRBV7-3,few,CASSLIPREDTQYF,TGTGCCAGCAGCTTAATTCCGCGGGAGGATACGCAGTATTTT
TRBD1,TRBJ2-7,TRBV12-5,NA,CASGLWDDRGSISSYEQYF,TGTGCTAGTGGTTTATGGGATGACAGGGGGAGTATAAGCTCCTACGAGCAGTACTTC
TRBD1,TRBJ1-2,TRBV19,NA,CASSFRQGADGYTF,TGTGCCAGTAGTTTCCGACAGGGGGCGGATGGCTACACCTTC
TRBD1,TRBJ1-5,TRBV6-1,few,CASSVGQGYSNQPQHF,TGTGCCAGCAGTGTAGGACAGGGATATAGCAATCAGCCCCAGCATTTT
TRBD1,TRBJ1-1,TRBV5-4,NA,CASSRTGGNTEAFF,TGTGCCAGCAGCCGTACAGGGGGGAACACTGAAGCTTTCTTT
NA,TRBJ2-2,TRBV12-3/TRBV12-4,NA,CASSREAGELFF,TGTGCCAGCAGCCGAGAGGCCGGGGAGCTGTTTTTT
NA,TRBJ2-2,TRBV6-4,NA,CASSEASAGGELFF,TGTGCCAGCAGTGAGGCTAGCGCTGGCGGGGAGCTGTTTTTT
TRBD2,TRBJ2-4,TRBV6-5,once,CASSYTPRGSGGIQYF,TGTGCCAGCAGCTACACCCCGAGGGGTAGCGGGGGCATTCAGTACTTC
TRBD2,TRBJ2-5,TRBV3-1/TRBV3-2,NA,CASILGLAGGPQYF,TGTGCCAGCATCCTCGGGCTAGCGGGAGGGCCCCAGTACTTC
NA,TRBJ2-1,TRBV10-2,NA,CASRESVLGDEQFF,TGCGCCAGCCGGGAAAGCGTCCTGGGAGATGAGCAGTTCTTC
NA,TRBJ1-2,TRBV5-4,NA,CASSPVGDSARGYTF,TGTGCCAGCAGCCCCGTCGGAGACAGCGCAAGGGGCTACACCTTC
TRBD1,TRBJ1-2,TRBV27,NA,CASSPRPGQGAGGYTF,TGTGCCAGCAGTCCCAGACCGGGACAGGGGGCGGGTGGCTACACCTTC
NA,TRBJ2-3,TRBV5-4,NA,CASSLGTHSTDTQYF,TGTGCCAGCAGCTTGGGTACTCATAGCACAGATACGCAGTATTTT
NA,TRBJ1-1,TRBV18,once,CASSPPPGLNTEAFF,TGTGCCAGCTCCCCACCCCCGGGGTTGAACACTGAAGCTTTCTTT
TRBD1,TRBJ1-3,TRBV3-1/TRBV3-2,few,CASSLGTGFGNTIYF,TGTGCCAGCAGCCTTGGGACAGGGTTTGGAAACACCATATATTTT
NA,TRBJ2-3,TRBV9,NA,CASSVAGASSTDTQYF,TGTGCCAGCAGCGTAGCAGGGGCCTCTAGCACAGATACGCAGTATTTT
NA,TRBJ2-1,TRBV5-1,NA,CASSLRTQANEQFF,TGCGCCAGCAGCCTACGAACCCAGGCTAATGAGCAGTTCTTC
NA,TRBJ1-3,TRBV5-1,NA,CASSLAGTSGNTIYF,TGCGCCAGCAGCTTGGCAGGTACCTCTGGAAACACCATATATTTT
NA,TRBJ1-1,TRBV28,once,CASSRIGGQIEAFF,TGTGCCAGCTCGCGTATCGGGGGGCAGATTGAAGCTTTCTTT
NA,TRBJ1-4,TRBV9,NA,CASSAGGARTNEKLFF,TGTGCCAGCAGCGCTGGGGGGGCTCGAACTAATGAAAAACTGTTTTTT
NA,TRBJ2-3,TRBV10-1,NA,CASSEPGRTTDTQYF,TGCGCCAGCAGTGAGCCGGGAAGAACCACAGATACGCAGTATTTT
TRBD2,TRBJ2-1,TRBV4-2,NA,CASSQEERGAGLAGYNEQFF,TGTGCCAGCAGCCAAGAGGAAAGAGGGGCGGGACTAGCGGGGTACAATGAGCAGTTCTTC
NA,TRBJ2-5,TRBV6-5,once,CASRGGVRYGETQYF,TGTGCCAGCAGGGGCGGGGTCCGTTATGGGGAGACCCAGTACTTC
TRBD1,TRBJ1-2,TRBV5-1,NA,CASSSRTGDYGYTF,TGCGCCAGCAGCAGCCGGACAGGGGACTATGGCTACACCTTC
TRBD2,TRBJ2-1,TRBV10-2,NA,CASSNLLAVNYNEQFF,TGCGCCAGCAGTAACCTCCTAGCGGTTAACTACAATGAGCAGTTCTTC
TRBD1,TRBJ2-2,TRBV5-5,NA,CASSSGQGGLSEFF,TGTGCCAGCAGTTCCGGACAGGGGGGTTTGTCGGAGTTTTTT
NA,TRBJ1-4,TRBV10-2,NA,CASSEYLLTVNEKLFF,TGCGCCAGCAGTGAGTACCTACTCACGGTGAATGAAAAACTGTTTTTT
NA,TRBJ2-2,TRBV10-2,NA,CASSEQGHPTGELFF,TGCGCCAGCAGTGAACAAGGACACCCCACCGGGGAGCTGTTTTTT
TRBD1,TRBJ1-2,TRBV7-2,NA,CASSQTGTGYSGYTF,TGTGCCAGCAGTCAAACCGGGACAGGGTACTCTGGCTACACCTTC
NA,TRBJ2-1,TRBV11-2,NA,CASSARLDDEQFF,TGTGCCAGCAGCGCAAGACTGGATGATGAGCAGTTCTTC
NA,TRBJ2-2,TRBV18,NA,CASSPRGQNTGELFF,TGTGCCAGCTCACCCAGGGGCCAAAACACCGGGGAGCTGTTTTTT
NA,TRBJ1-6,TRBV4-3,NA,CASSQEGGYNSPLHF,TGCGCCAGCAGCCAAGAAGGAGGCTATAATTCACCCCTCCACTTT
TRBD2,TRBJ2-1,TRBV7-6,NA,CASSITSGGVGSYNEQFF,TGTGCCAGCAGCATCACTAGCGGGGGCGTGGGGTCCTACAATGAGCAGTTCTTC
NA,TRBJ1-2,TRBV12-5,NA,CASGLGTLRSGGYTF,TGTGCTAGTGGTCTTGGTACCCTGAGGAGTGGTGGCTACACCTTC
NA,TRBJ1-1,TRBV6-1,NA,CASSEFETGNTEAFF,TGTGCCAGCAGTGAATTTGAGACAGGGAACACTGAAGCTTTCTTT
NA,TRBJ1-5,TRBV10-3,NA,CAISEQGSNQPQHF,TGTGCCATCAGTGAGCAGGGTAGCAATCAGCCCCAGCATTTT
TRBD2,TRBJ2-1,TRBV19,NA,CASRSGTSEYNEQFF,TGTGCCAGTAGGTCCGGGACTAGCGAGTACAATGAGCAGTTCTTC
TRBD1,TRBJ1-5,TRBV2,NA,CASERNRGLNQPQHF,TGTGCCAGCGAAAGAAACAGGGGGCTTAATCAGCCCCAGCATTTT
TRBD1,TRBJ1-2,TRBV3-1/TRBV3-2,NA,CASSPWTGDNYGYTF,TGTGCCAGCAGCCCGTGGACAGGGGACAACTATGGCTACACCTTC
TRBD1,TRBJ1-6,TRBV4-3,NA,CASSRDRAISPLHF,TGCGCCAGCAGCCGGGACAGGGCGATTTCACCCCTCCACTTT
NA,TRBJ1-5,TRBV16,NA,CASSQSGQSNQPQHF,TGTGCCAGCAGCCAATCGGGGCAGAGCAATCAGCCCCAGCATTTT
TRBD1,TRBJ1-1,TRBV3-1/TRBV3-2,once,CASSQDRGQGPGHTEAFF,TGTGCCAGCAGCCAAGATAGGGGACAGGGGCCAGGGCACACTGAAGCTTTCTTT
TRBD2,TRBJ2-2,TRBV7-6,NA,CASSLNRLGRAGTGELFF,TGTGCCAGCAGCTTAAACCGCCTCGGGAGGGCCGGAACCGGGGAGCTGTTTTTT
NA,TRBJ2-4,TRBV6-6,NA,CASSYDSALAKNIQYF,TGTGCCAGCAGTTACGACAGCGCTCTAGCCAAAAACATTCAGTACTTC
NA,TRBJ2-7,TRBV19,NA,CASSIAAGDLYEQYF,TGTGCCAGTAGTATAGCCGCAGGGGACCTCTACGAGCAGTACTTC
NA,TRBJ2-1,TRBV29-1,NA,CSVARGRVEQFF,TGCAGCGTTGCGCGGGGGCGGGTTGAGCAGTTCTTC
NA,TRBJ2-2,TRBV7-9,NA,CASSLAGVNTGELFF,TGTGCCAGCAGCTTAGCAGGAGTTAACACCGGGGAGCTGTTTTTT
NA,TRBJ1-5,TRBV2,NA,CASRGQDQPQHF,TGTGCCAGCAGGGGGCAAGATCAGCCCCAGCATTTT
TRBD1,TRBJ2-4,TRBV27,NA,CASSFGQGLNIQYF,TGTGCCAGCAGTTTCGGACAGGGCTTAAACATTCAGTACTTC
NA,TRBJ2-5,TRBV3-1/TRBV3-2,few,CASRPRGGLSGETQYF,TGTGCCAGCAGACCCCGGGGAGGACTGTCTGGAGAGACCCAGTACTTC